These 27 T cell receptor beta chains were sequenced from one sample in a study of cytomegalovirus exposure and HLA in healthy donors. Only in-frame clones appear in the TCRdb table, and some are missing; sequencing was by immunoSEQ multiplex PCR. The sample has about 76,000 clones, less than 95% seen once. Sequences were obtained from PBMCs. The receptors shown here come from a woman between 18 and 29 years old in good health and CMV-seropositive.

The rearrangement joins TRBV5-6 to TRBJ2-1; 9 bases map to TRBD2. Germline lookup yields CDR1 SGHDT and CDR2 YYEEEE. CDR3 size: 16 residues. The V and J ends lost 2 bases and 8 bases, in that order; junction bases with no gene match: 11. The CDR3 spells CASSLELAGVVDEQFF. Written as DNA, the CDR3 is TGTGCCAGCAGCTTAGAATTAGCGGGGGTGGTTGATGAGCAGTTCTTC.

The J gene is TRBJ2-5, the V gene TRBV19; D perhaps matches TRBD1 (6 bases). CDR1 and CDR2 (germline): LNHDA, SQIVND (reference sequence). The CDR3 loop spans 14 amino acids. The V gene lost 5 bases and the J gene lost 1 base, with 11 bases spanning the gap. CDR3: CASSSRDTQETQYF. The CDR3 nucleotides are TGTGCCAGTAGTTCCCGGGACACCCAAGAGACCCAGTACTTC. Full variable domain (remainder filled in from reference TRBV19 and TRBJ2-5): DGGITQSPKYLFRKEGQNVTLSCEQNLNHDAMYWYRQDPGQGLRLIYYSQIVNDFQKGDIAEGYSVSREKKESFPLTVTSAQKNPTAFYLCASSSRDTQETQYFGPGTRLLVL.

The chain uses TRBV5-4 and TRBJ2-1; tentative D call: TRBD2 (6 bases). V was cut by 7 bases and J by 6 bases, with 23 bases left in between. The CDR3 is 16 amino acids. Germline CDR1 reads SGHNT; CDR2 reads YYREEE (reference sequence). Here the CDR3 DNA reads TGTGCCAGCGGTTTGTTGACTAGGACCCTTGTCAATGAGCAGTTCTTC. Its protein product is CASGLLTRTLVNEQFF.

V gene TRBV30 combines with J gene TRBJ2-7; TRBD1 aligns across 9 bases. V shed 3 bases, J shed 5 bases, and the junction held 8 bases outside the gene matches. CDR1 and CDR2 (germline): GTSNPN, SVGIG (reference sequence). CDR3 length: 14 residues. The CDR3 DNA reads as TGTGCCTGGAGCCCCGGGACAGGGTTCGACGAGCAGTACTTC. This encodes CAWSPGTGFDEQYF.

This chain links TRBV4-2 with TRBJ2-7, with TRBD2 matching 8 bases. Germline-derived CDR1 and CDR2 are LGHNA and YNFKEQ. The CDR3 consists of 15 residues. V lost 6 bases, J lost 3 bases, and 10 bases stayed unmatched. The CDR3: CASSLRTSPFYEQYF. The CDR3 coding sequence is TGTGCCAGCAGTTTGAGGACTAGCCCATTCTACGAGCAGTACTTC.

V usage is TRBV27 and J usage is TRBJ1-1; tentatively, D is TRBD1 (6 bases). CDR3 length: 14 amino acids. Trimming stripped 7 bases from V and 1 base from J, with 13 bases between. Germline CDR1 MNHEY, CDR2 SMNVEV (reference sequence). CDR3 DNA: TGTGCCAGCACCGAGGGGGGGTGGAACACTGAAGCTTTCTTT. It is translated as CASTEGGWNTEAFF.

This clone was found once. The CDR3 sequence is CASSRTSGGSNTGELFF. CDR3 DNA sequence: TGTGCCAGCAGCCGGACTAGCGGGGGATCGAACACCGGGGAGCTGTTTTTT. The chain has TRBV9 and TRBJ2-2, with 13 bases matching TRBD2. CDR1 SGDLS and CDR2 YYNGEE come from the germline V gene. CDR3 length: 17 residues. V dropped 4 bases and J dropped 0; count of bases not matched to a gene: 3.

The V call is TRBV5-4, the J call TRBJ2-3; TRBD2 might be the D (7 bases). The CDR3 spans 16 residues. CDR1 and CDR2 from the germline V gene are SGHNT and YYREEE (reference sequence). V was shortened by 1 base and J by 4 bases, with 16 bases between the two germline ends. CDR3 residues: CASSLKWGGGSDTQYF. CDR3 sequence (DNA): TGTGCCAGCAGCTTGAAGTGGGGGGGCGGTTCAGATACGCAGTATTTT.

Comment on this clone: Other nucleotide sequences in the sample specify the same CDR3. The chain carries TRBV4-1 and TRBJ1-1; D call uncertain. The CDR3 is made up of 13 amino acids. Trimming took 0 bases from V and 1 from J, leaving 3 bases between them. Germline V gene sequence: CDR1 MGHRA, CDR2 YSYEKL. Here the CDR3 DNA reads TGCGCCAGCAGCCAAGACAGGAACACTGAAGCTTTCTTT. It is translated as CASSQDRNTEAFF.

This clone appeared once. The J gene is TRBJ2-3, the V gene TRBV10-3; 13 bases line up with TRBD2. The V gene end was trimmed by 2 bases and the J gene end by 3 bases; junction bases not matched to a gene: 5. The CDR3 totals 17 residues. Germline V gene lookup returns CDR1 ENHRY and CDR2 SYGVKD. CDR3 amino acids: CAISEIGLAGVTDTQYF. The CDR3 DNA reads as TGTGCCATCAGTGAGATAGGACTAGCGGGAGTTACAGATACGCAGTATTTT.

The chain recombines TRBV16 with TRBJ1-2; D remains unclear. Looked up from germline, CDR1 is KGHSY and CDR2 is FQNENV. Trimming pared 0 bases from V and 2 bases from J, leaving 10 bases between. CDR3 size: 15 residues. Written as DNA, the CDR3 is TGTGCCAGCAGCCAATCCGAGCGACCAAACTATGGCTACACCTTC. This gives the protein CASSQSERPNYGYTF.

This clone was seen a single time. The chain links TRBV20-1 to TRBJ1-2; the D is unclear. The CDR3 is made up of 11 amino acids. V lost 6 bases, J lost 5 bases, and 10 bases lay in between. Germline loops: CDR1 DFQATT, CDR2 SNEGSKA (reference sequence). The CDR3 loop is CSAVGAYGYTF. The CDR3 nucleotides read TGCAGTGCGGTGGGAGCTTATGGCTACACCTTC.

The chain links TRBV4-1 to TRBJ2-3; D gene unclear. This CDR3 region has 12 residues. Germline CDR1 and CDR2: MGHRA and YSYEKL. The V end lost 2 bases, the J end lost 10 bases, and 10 bases lay between the germline ends. DNA of the CDR3: TGCGCCAGCAGCCAAAGCATAATCCCGCAGTATTTT. As protein: CASSQSIIPQYF.

J is TRBJ2-3 and V is TRBV4-1; 12 bases fit TRBD2. Germline CDR1 reads MGHRA; CDR2 reads YSYEKL. This CDR3 is built from 17 residues. V was pared by 4 bases and J by 1 base, with 6 bases of the junction left unmatched. The CDR3 DNA sequence: TGCGCCAGCAGCCTTCGGACTAGCGGGGCGCGCACAGATACGCAGTATTTT. Protein sequence: CASSLRTSGARTDTQYF.

The chain joins TRBV5-6 to TRBJ2-4; TRBD2 matches at 14 bases. Germline lookup yields CDR1 SGHDT and CDR2 YYEEEE. The CDR3 has 18 residues. V was clipped by 4 bases and J by 0 bases; unmatched bases: 6. The CDR3 loop reads CASSIRTSGGLAKNIQYF. CDR3 bases: TGTGCCAGCAGCATTAGGACTAGCGGGGGGTTAGCCAAAAACATTCAGTACTTC.

This rearrangement joins TRBV5-1 to TRBJ2-1, with TRBD2 matching over 7 bases. The germline gives CDR1 SGHRS, CDR2 YFSETQ. This CDR3 region has 15 residues. V gave up 4 bases and J gave up 4 bases; unmatched junction bases: 8. The CDR3 region is CASSLIGGGYNEQFF. In nucleotides, the CDR3 is TGCGCCAGCAGCCTTATCGGCGGGGGTTACAATGAGCAGTTCTTC.

CDR3 in amino acids: CASTTSGGTEKFF. CDR3 coding DNA: TGTGCCAGCACCACGTCTGGAGGGACAGAAAAGTTCTTC. The chain carries TRBV25-1 and TRBJ2-1, with D maybe TRBD1 (7 bases). CDR1 and CDR2 from the germline V gene are MGHDK and SYGVNS. The CDR3 has 13 amino acids. V was clipped by 7 bases and J by 14 bases, with 21 bases between them. The variable domain in full, completed from reference TRBV25-1 and TRBJ2-1, reads EADIYQTPRYLVIGTGKKITLECSQTMGHDKMYWYQQDPGMELHLIHYSYGVNSTEKGDLSSESTVSRIRTEHFPLTLESARPSHTSQYLCASTTSGGTEKFFGPGTRLTVL.

The gene calls are TRBV19 and TRBJ1-5; D is unclear. This CDR3 region has 13 residues. The ends were cut back, 8 bases at V and 5 bases at J, with 13 bases in the middle. Germline V lookup: CDR1 LNHDA, CDR2 SQIVND (reference sequence). DNA of the CDR3: TGTGCCAGTTCGCCGGGAAGGGATCAGCCCCAGCATTTT. This translates into CASSPGRDQPQHF.

This clone came up once. This chain connects TRBV6-1 to TRBJ2-2; 10 positions agree with TRBD1. Trimming took 8 bases from V and 5 from J; bases not matched to a gene: 2. CDR3 length: 13 residues. CDR1 MNHNS and CDR2 SASEGT come from the germline V gene. The CDR3 bases are TGTGCCAGCCGGACAGGGGGTACCGGGGAGCTGTTTTTT. This translates into CASRTGGTGELFF.

The J gene is TRBJ2-3, the V gene TRBV6-1, with TRBD1 matching over 9 bases. The trim removed 0 bases at V and 1 base at J, leaving 2 bases unmatched. The germline V gene encodes CDR1 MNHNS and CDR2 SASEGT. The CDR3 has 16 residues. CDR3 loop: CASSEARTGGTDTQYF. The CDR3 DNA is TGTGCCAGCAGTGAAGCGAGGACAGGGGGCACAGATACGCAGTATTTT.

This clone came up once. The V gene is TRBV4-3, the J gene TRBJ1-1; tentatively, D is TRBD1 (5 bases). Germline-derived CDR1 and CDR2 are LGHNA and YSLEER. This CDR3 region has 13 residues. V was pared by 5 bases and J by 5 bases, with 12 bases between. In nucleotides, the CDR3 is TGCGCCAGCAGCTCTTACGGGGGGACTGAAGCTTTCTTT. Translation gives CASSSYGGTEAFF.

The V gene is TRBV7-2, the J gene TRBJ1-1; 11 nucleotides match TRBD1. CDR1 and CDR2 from the germline V gene are SGHTA and FQGNSA. The CDR3 loop spans 14 amino acids. With 0 bases clipped from V and 10 bases from J, the junction kept 4 bases outside the gene matches. The CDR3 bases are TGTGCCAGCAGCTTAGCGGGACAGGGGGTTTCAGCTTTCTTT. Residues: CASSLAGQGVSAFF.

In this sample, this clone turned up once. V gene TRBV11-2 combines with J gene TRBJ1-1, with TRBD1 as a possible D gene (5 bases). Trimming took 1 base from V and 3 from J, leaving 15 bases between them. The CDR3 is 16 residues long. Germline CDR1 SGHAT, CDR2 FQNNGV. DNA of the CDR3: TGTGCCAGCAGCTTAGGGTGGGCAGGGTCGGACACTGAAGCTTTCTTT. Protein product: CASSLGWAGSDTEAFF.

V and J are TRBV19 and TRBJ2-3; perhaps TRBD1 as D (5 bases). Per germline, CDR1 LNHDA and CDR2 SQIVND (reference sequence). This CDR3 contains 12 residues. V was shortened by 10 bases and J by 4 bases, with 12 bases between the two germline ends. The CDR3: CATDRGSDTQYF. In DNA form, the CDR3 reads TGTGCCACAGATAGGGGATCAGATACGCAGTATTTT. Filled out from reference TRBV19 and TRBJ2-3, the complete variable domain reads DGGITQSPKYLFRKEGQNVTLSCEQNLNHDAMYWYRQDPGQGLRLIYYSQIVNDFQKGDIAEGYSVSREKKESFPLTVTSAQKNPTAFYLCATDRGSDTQYFGPGTRLTVL.

The chain links TRBV9 to TRBJ2-1; D gene ambiguous. Germline lookup yields CDR1 SGDLS and CDR2 YYNGEE. The CDR3 has 13 amino acids. The germline V and J ends were trimmed by 0 bases and 10 bases, with 11 bases remaining between them. The CDR3: CASSVDVAWEQFF. CDR3 bases: TGTGCCAGCAGCGTAGATGTAGCATGGGAGCAGTTCTTC.

The V and J genes are TRBV7-9 and TRBJ1-3; 7 positions match TRBD1. With V trimmed by 5 bases and J by 3 bases, 13 bases remained unmatched. The CDR3 spans 17 residues. Germline CDR1 reads SEHNR; CDR2 reads FQNEAQ (reference sequence). CDR3 sequence reads: CASSIKGAGLFGNTIYF. The CDR3 DNA reads as TGTGCCAGCAGCATTAAGGGGGCAGGATTGTTTGGAAACACCATATATTTT.

V usage is TRBV7-9 and J usage is TRBJ2-7, with a possible D match to TRBD2 (5 bases). This CDR3 is 13 amino acids long. The germline CDR1 and CDR2 sequences are SEHNR and FQNEAQ (reference sequence). The V end was cut by 4 bases, the J end by 0 bases, with 7 bases between. In DNA form, the CDR3 reads TGTGCCAGCAGCTCGAGGGTCTCCTACGAGCAGTACTTC. It is translated as CASSSRVSYEQYF. The full variable domain, rest sourced from reference TRBV7-9 and TRBJ2-7, is DTGVSQNPRHKITKRGQNVTFRCDPISEHNRLYWYRQTLGQGPEFLTYFQNEAQLEKSRLLSDRFSAERPKGSFSTLEIQRTEQGDSAMYLCASSSRVSYEQYFGPGTRLTVT.